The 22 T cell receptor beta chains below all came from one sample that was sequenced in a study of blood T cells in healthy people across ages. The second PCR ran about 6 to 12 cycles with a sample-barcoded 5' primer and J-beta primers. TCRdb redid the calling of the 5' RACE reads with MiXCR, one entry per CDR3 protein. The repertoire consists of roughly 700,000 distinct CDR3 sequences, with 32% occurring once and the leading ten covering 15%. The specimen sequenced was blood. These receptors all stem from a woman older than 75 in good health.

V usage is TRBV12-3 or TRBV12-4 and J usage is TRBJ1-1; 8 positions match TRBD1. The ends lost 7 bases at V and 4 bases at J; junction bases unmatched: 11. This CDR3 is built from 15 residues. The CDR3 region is CASTRTGYRSTEAFF. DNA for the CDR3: TGTGCCAGCACCCGGACAGGGTACCGGAGCACTGAAGCTTTCTTT.

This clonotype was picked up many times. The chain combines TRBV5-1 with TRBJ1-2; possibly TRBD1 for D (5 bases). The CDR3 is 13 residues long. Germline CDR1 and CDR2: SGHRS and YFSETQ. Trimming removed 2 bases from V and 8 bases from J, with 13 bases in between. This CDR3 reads CASSFAGSSGYTF. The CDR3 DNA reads TGCGCCAGCAGCTTTGCAGGGTCGTCCGGCTACACCTTC.

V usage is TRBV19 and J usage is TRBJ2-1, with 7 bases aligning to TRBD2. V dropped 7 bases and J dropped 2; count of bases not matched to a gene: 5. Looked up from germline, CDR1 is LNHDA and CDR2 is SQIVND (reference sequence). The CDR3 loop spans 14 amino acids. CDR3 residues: CASTPAGPYNEQFF. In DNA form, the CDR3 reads TGTGCCAGTACTCCAGCGGGGCCCTACAATGAGCAGTTCTTC.

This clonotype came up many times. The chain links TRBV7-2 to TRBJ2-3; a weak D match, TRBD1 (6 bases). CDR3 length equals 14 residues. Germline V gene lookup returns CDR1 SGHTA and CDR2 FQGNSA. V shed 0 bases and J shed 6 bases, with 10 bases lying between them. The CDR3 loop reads CASSLAQGPDTQYF. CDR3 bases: TGTGCCAGCAGCTTAGCCCAGGGGCCGGATACGCAGTATTTT.

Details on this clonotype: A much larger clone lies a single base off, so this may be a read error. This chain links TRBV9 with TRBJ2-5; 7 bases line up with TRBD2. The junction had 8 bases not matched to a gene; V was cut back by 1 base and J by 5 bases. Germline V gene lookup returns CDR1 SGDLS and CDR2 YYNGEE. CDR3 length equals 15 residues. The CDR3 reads CASSVRAGLRETQYF. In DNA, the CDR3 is TGTGCCAGCAGCGTAAGAGCGGGGTTAAGGGAGACCCAGTACTTC.

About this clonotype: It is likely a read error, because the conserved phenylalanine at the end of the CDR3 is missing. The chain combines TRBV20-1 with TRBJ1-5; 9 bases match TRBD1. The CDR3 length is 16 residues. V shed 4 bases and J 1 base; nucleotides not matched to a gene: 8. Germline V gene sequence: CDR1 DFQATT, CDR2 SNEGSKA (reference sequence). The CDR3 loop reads CSAMGTGRSSNQPQHL. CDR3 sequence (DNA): TGCAGTGCTATGGGGACAGGGCGGTCCAGCAATCAGCCCCAGCATTTG.

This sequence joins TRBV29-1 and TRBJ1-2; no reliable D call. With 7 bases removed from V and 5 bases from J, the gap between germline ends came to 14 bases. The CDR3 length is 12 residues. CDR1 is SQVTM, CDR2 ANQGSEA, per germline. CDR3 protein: CSASGVKYGYTF. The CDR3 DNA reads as TGCAGCGCCTCGGGAGTCAAATATGGCTACACCTTC.

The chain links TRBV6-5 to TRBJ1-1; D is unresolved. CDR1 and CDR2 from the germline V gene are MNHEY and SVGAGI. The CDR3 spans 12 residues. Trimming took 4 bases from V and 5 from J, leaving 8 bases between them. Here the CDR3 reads CASSSWHTEAFF. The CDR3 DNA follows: TGTGCCAGCAGTTCGTGGCATACTGAAGCTTTCTTT.

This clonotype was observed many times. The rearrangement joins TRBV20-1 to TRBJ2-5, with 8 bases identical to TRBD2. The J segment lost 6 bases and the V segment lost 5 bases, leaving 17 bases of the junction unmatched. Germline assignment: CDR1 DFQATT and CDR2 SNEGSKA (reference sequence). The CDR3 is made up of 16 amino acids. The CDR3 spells CSAHNDRAGVGKTQYF. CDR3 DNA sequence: TGCAGTGCTCATAATGACCGAGCGGGGGTCGGGAAGACCCAGTACTTC.

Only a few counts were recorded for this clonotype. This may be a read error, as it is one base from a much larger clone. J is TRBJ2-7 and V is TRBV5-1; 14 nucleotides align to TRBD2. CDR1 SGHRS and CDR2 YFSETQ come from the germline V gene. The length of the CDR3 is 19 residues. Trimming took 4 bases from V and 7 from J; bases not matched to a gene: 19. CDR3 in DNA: TGCGCCAGCAGCACCGGACTAGCGGGGGGCCAAAGCTCCTACAATGAGCAGTACTTC. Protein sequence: CASSTGLAGGQSSYNEQYF.

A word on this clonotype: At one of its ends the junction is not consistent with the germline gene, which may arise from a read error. CDR3 region: CVSSRGSGYNEQFF. CDR3 DNA sequence: TGCGTCAGCAGCAGGGGTAGCGGGTACAATGAGCAGTTCTTC. V gene TRBV5-1 combines with J gene TRBJ2-1, with D perhaps matching TRBD2 (7 bases). Germline V gene lookup returns CDR1 SGHRS and CDR2 YFSETQ. The CDR3 is 14 amino acids. Together with reference TRBV5-1 and TRBJ2-1, the CDR3 gives the full variable domain: KAGVTQTPRYLIKTRGQQVTLSCSPISGHRSVSWYQQTPGQGLQFLFEYFSETQRNKGNFPGRFSGRQFSNSRSEMNVSTLELGDSALYLCVSSRGSGYNEQFFGPGTRLTVL.

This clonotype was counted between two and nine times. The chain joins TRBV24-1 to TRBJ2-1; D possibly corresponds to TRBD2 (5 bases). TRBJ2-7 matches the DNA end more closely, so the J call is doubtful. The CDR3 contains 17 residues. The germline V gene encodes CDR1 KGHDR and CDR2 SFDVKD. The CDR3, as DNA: TGTGCCACCAGCACCCCCGGGGTTCCGGGTTCCTACAATGAGCAGTACTTC. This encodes CATSTPGVPGSYNEQYF.

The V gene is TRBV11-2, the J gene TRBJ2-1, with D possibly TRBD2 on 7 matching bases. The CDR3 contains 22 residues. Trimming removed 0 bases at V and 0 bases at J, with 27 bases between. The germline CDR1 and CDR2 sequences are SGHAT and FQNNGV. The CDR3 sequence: CASSLELFMAGGGRTSYNEQFF. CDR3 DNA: TGTGCCAGCAGCTTAGAGCTTTTTATGGCTGGCGGGGGCCGAACCTCCTACAATGAGCAGTTCTTC.

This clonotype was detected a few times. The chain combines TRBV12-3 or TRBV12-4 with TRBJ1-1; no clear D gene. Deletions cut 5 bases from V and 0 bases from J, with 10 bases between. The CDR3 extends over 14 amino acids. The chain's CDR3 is CASSTARMNTEAFF. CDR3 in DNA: TGTGCCAGCAGTACAGCCAGGATGAACACTGAAGCTTTCTTT.

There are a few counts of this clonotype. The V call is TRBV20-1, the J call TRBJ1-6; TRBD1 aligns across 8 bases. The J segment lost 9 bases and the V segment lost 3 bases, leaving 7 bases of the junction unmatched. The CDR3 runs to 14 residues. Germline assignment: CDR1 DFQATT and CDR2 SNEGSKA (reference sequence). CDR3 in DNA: TGCAGTGCTAGGGCAGGGGGCGCAGGTTCACCCCTCCACTTT. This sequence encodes CSARAGGAGSPLHF.

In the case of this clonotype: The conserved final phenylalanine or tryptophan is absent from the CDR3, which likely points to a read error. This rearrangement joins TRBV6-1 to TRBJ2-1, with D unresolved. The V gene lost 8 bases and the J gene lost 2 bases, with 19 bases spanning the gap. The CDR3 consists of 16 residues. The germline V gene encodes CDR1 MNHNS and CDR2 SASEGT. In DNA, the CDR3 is TGTGCCAGCTGTCTGCGGACCCCAGCGCCCTACAATGAGCAGTTCCTC. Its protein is CASCLRTPAPYNEQFL.

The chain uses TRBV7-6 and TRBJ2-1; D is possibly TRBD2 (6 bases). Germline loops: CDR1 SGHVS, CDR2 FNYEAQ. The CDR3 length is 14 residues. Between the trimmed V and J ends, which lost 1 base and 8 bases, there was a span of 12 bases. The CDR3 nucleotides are TGTGCCAGCAGCTTAGATGCGGGGTTGCATGAGCAGTTCTTC. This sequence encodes CASSLDAGLHEQFF.

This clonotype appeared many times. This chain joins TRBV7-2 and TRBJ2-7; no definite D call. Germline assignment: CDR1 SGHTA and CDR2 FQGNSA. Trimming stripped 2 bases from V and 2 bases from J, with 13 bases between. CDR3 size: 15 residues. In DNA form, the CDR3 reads TGTGCCAGCAGCTTAAGTTCTCAGGCACCCTACGAGCAGTACTTC. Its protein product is CASSLSSQAPYEQYF.

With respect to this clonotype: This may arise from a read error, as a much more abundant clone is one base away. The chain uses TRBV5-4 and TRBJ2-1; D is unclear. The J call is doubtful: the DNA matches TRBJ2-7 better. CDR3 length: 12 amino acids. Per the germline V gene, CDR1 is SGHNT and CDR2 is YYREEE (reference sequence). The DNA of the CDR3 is TGTGCCAGCAGCTTTACTTACAATGAGCAGTACTTC. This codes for CASSFTYNEQYF.

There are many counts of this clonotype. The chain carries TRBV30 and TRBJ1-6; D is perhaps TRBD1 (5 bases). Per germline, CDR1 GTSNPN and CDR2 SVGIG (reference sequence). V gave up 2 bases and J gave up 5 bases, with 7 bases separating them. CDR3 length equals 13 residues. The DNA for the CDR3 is TGTGCCTGGAGTAGGGGCGATAATTCACCCCTCCACTTT. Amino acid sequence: CAWSRGDNSPLHF.

The CDR3 spells CASSRAGTGGGNTIYF. Here the CDR3 DNA reads TGTGCCAGCAGCCGAGCAGGGACAGGGGGTGGAAACACCATATATTTT. This rearrangement joins TRBV7-2 to TRBJ1-3; 11 nucleotides align to TRBD1. Germline CDR1 and CDR2: SGHTA and FQGNSA. The CDR3 runs to 16 residues. Trimming at V came to 5 bases and at J to 3 bases, leaving 6 bases not matched to a gene.

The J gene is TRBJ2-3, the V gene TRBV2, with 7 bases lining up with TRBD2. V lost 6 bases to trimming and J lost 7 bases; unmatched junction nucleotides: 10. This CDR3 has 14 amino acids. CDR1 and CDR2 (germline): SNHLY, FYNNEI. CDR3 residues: CASSLGGDPNTQYF. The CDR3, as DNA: TGTGCCAGCAGCTTGGGGGGGGACCCAAATACGCAGTATTTT.